This T cell receptor beta chain originates from a study of cytomegalovirus exposure and HLA in healthy donors (dated by TCRdb to 2016 to 2017). Regarding the research as a whole: In an earlier analysis of approximately 640 of the donors, about 270 Gb of sequence data and approximately 100 million unique TCR beta sequences from roughly 180 million T cells were reported. Alongside the repertoire data, information on donor age, sex, ethnicity and CMV serostatus was compiled. The number of typed donors differed by locus: about 620-640 for A, B, C, DRB1 and DQB1; about 520 for DQA1; approximately 610 for DPA1; and around 490 for DPB1. In a later genetic analysis, genome-wide SNP genotypes for about three fifths of the roughly 670 donors were used, and that subset was treated as a discovery cohort. In a later analysis, previously published TCR beta repertoires from some 640 donors were re-analyzed and high-resolution HLA genotyping was added so that TCR occurrence patterns could be studied. Across approximately 420 genotyped donors of the cohort, an average of about 220,000 unique TCR beta nucleotide sequences per donor were sequenced, and approximately 17% of those sequences were non-productive. Every discovery cohort repertoire had been produced on one sequencing platform. An earlier analysis of 587 of the donors used high-throughput TCR beta sequencing to judge whether each TCR beta V gene segment behaved as functional or pseudogenic. Both class I and class II loci were covered by HLA typing, at four-digit resolution. The later analysis used no new phenotypic data to find candidate immune exposures, relying instead on TCR beta sequences and their occurrence across donors. The genetic ancestry cluster associated with self-reported Caucasian donors included 80% to 90% of the roughly 360 genotyped donors. Roughly 290 gigabases of sequencing data and 75 million to 85 million unique TCR sequences made up an early release that covered under 750 HLA-typed donors. In addition to the first cohort of 650 to 750 subjects, a separate validation cohort of over 90 different subjects was used. The study aimed to test whether cataloging public T cell receptors could reveal signatures of past pathogen exposure. Using immunosequencing, the study profiled T cell repertoires from 666 subjects and related those repertoires to cytomegalovirus serostatus. The study combined high-throughput TCR immunosequencing, statistical association of individual TCRs with disease status, and machine learning to predict cytomegalovirus infection status. Because of strong linkage in the cohort, roughly five DR-DQ haplotypes were treated as single units for association and clustering.

Library preparation employed the immunoSEQ multiplex PCR assay. For the multiplex PCR, a mixture combining 60 forward primers for TCR Vbeta segments and 13 reverse primers for TCR Jbeta segments was used. The CDR3 region of rearranged TCR beta genes was amplified from genomic DNA with a multiplex PCR assay. The Illumina HiSeq System was used to sequence the amplified TCR beta libraries as 87-base-pair reads. The authors' analysis ran thus. In a later analysis, tens of millions of unique TCR beta chains were counted across the 500 to 850 repertoires, and roughly 10 million of these chains were shared by at least two donors. A nearest-neighbor algorithm error-corrected the raw reads and collapsed the reads into unique sequences, merging closely related sequences to remove PCR and sequencing errors. CDR3 sequences were aligned to IMGT reference sequences to assign V, D and J gene segments. For a sequence to be retained, a match of at least six nucleotides to both a V gene segment and a J gene segment was required. Rearrangements were classified as productive when the CDR3 lacked stop codons and remained in frame with V and J, and all other rearrangements were classified as non-productive. CDR3 was defined by IMGT convention, running from the second conserved V-encoded cysteine to the conserved J-encoded phenylalanine. The earlier analysis of 500 to 650 of the donors excluded any sequence lacking an unambiguous match to a single V gene segment. In an earlier analysis of some 590 of the donors, V segments were called functional above 56.7% productive rearrangements and were called segregating when the between-donor standard deviation exceeded 5%. A statistical classification framework was built to diagnose cytomegalovirus status from the catalog of TCR beta chain sequences. In a later analysis, V and J genes were assigned by comparing TCR nucleotide sequences against IMGT/GENE-DB human TR gene sequences. Using the TCRdist pipeline, a later analysis assigned CDR3 sequences along with most-parsimonious VDJ recombination scenarios. In a later analysis, every TCR beta chain was defined by the combination of its CDR3 amino acid sequence and its V-gene family, and reads without a unique V-gene family were dropped. A later analysis removed over 500 highly shared, low-generation-probability nucleotide sequences to deal with suspected cross-contamination and a sequencing artifact. In a later analysis, a clonal expansion index was calculated for each public chain from normalized within-repertoire ranks of inferred template counts. A later analysis computed generation probabilities with a VDJ recombination model fitted to out-of-frame rearrangements, and checked the results against IGoR. A later analysis scored TCR-TCR, TCR-HLA and TCR-CMV co-occurrence with hypergeometric tests, applying a repertoire-size bias correction to TCR pairs. In a later analysis, false discovery rates were estimated by permuting HLA or CMV assignments 20 times. A later analysis grouped co-occurring TCRs with DBSCAN, adding TCRdist sequence similarity when clustering within HLA-allele-positive subsets. Repertoires with fewer than 30,000 or more than 120,000 public chains, plus five repertoires with anomalous nucleotide sharing, were excluded from co-occurrence clustering. Here the immuneACCESS table is served through TCRdb, limited to in-frame sequences with V and J called. Missing clones are a known gap in these copies; in checked studies unresolved V genes cover under half, and the rest lacks a known reason. The V and J calls and clone size come from that table; D and trimming were worked out from the DNA. Counted in this sample were a few hundred thousand clones; about 74% of them appeared once. The ten largest make up roughly 15% of the sample.

General study outcomes and caveats: An association between a missense DCLRE1C variant and V-gene and J-gene trimming of TCR beta chains was found in a later genetic analysis and replicated in an independent cohort. Because HLA typing was missing for some donors at each locus, association tests included only the typed subset. According to a later analysis, TCR association rates differed among HLA loci, with DRB1 alleles showing the most associated TCRs and HLA-C alleles showing the fewest. The cohort was sequenced for TCR beta chains only, and without alpha or paired-chain data the features that could be detected were limited. According to a later genetic analysis, donors in an Asian-associated ancestry cluster had fewer N-insertions in productive TCRs than the roughly 670-donor mean. Most CMV-associated TCR beta chains appeared to be HLA-restricted in a later analysis, and the HLA associations seemed to be driven largely by CMV exposure. Some IMGT-functional V segments, including TRBV6-2 and TRBV6-3, could not be told apart with the 87-base-pair reads, so those segments were excluded. Across donors, most TCR sequences were observed very rarely, whereas some public TCRs were present in many individuals. The authors suggested that the approach could potentially be extended to other disease states and immunological phenotypes. The study gave a list of about 160 TCR beta chains associated with cytomegalovirus. The only immune exposure information available for the cohort was CMV serostatus. A later analysis reported that several top co-occurrence clusters appeared linked to parvovirus B19, influenza, CMV and Epstein-Barr virus. When HLA alleles, especially DR and DQ, strongly co-occurred, attributing TCR associations to individual alleles was difficult. A further reported finding was that TCR beta sequences accurately predicted the HLA-A and HLA-B alleles for most subjects in the first cohort. An earlier analysis of approximately 570 of the donors showed that most TCR beta V segments appeared in productive rearrangements either about 87% or about 30% of the time, which broadly matched IMGT annotations. The earlier analysis of nearly 600 of the donors excluded some 16 rarely observed V segments, including chromosome 9 orphons, because counts were too low. Correlated functional status among segregating V segments might reflect linkage disequilibrium, but an unknown experimental factor could not be ruled out. At a false discovery rate of 0.05, a later analysis linked 15,000 to 20,000 TCR beta sequences to specific HLA alleles. Sequencing depth was assumed to be roughly uniform across donors in the presence/absence analyses, though that assumption may not hold. A cluster of highly shared sequence variants was judged likely to represent a technical artifact of the sequencing pipeline. In both the original and validation cohorts, the classifier was reported to diagnose cytomegalovirus status with high specificity and sensitivity. A later analysis found that HLA-associated TCR beta chains were more clonally expanded and had lower generation probabilities than equally common non-associated chains. A few of the identified cytomegalovirus-associated TCR beta chains were confirmed in vitro to be specific for cytomegalovirus antigens.

Remarks on this clone: Its antigen is unknown. Within one base of it there is no much larger clone, and no base qualities were kept.

The cohort was made up of roughly 670 healthy bone marrow donors. Cohort members were all nominally healthy when sampled, although unrecorded immune exposures were likely present. The donor was CMV seronegative and belonged to the group of around 400 seronegative cohort members. Every donor gave a peripheral blood sample, and the peripheral blood mononuclear cells from that sample were used for TCR beta sequencing. The Qiagen DNeasy Blood Extraction Kit was used to extract genomic DNA from the blood cell samples. Taken from cysteine to phenylalanine, the CDR3 has 14 residues. Of the read, only the CDR3 DNA is kept; its 42 bases are in frame from base 1. Per the germline V gene, MNHEY is the CDR1 and SVGAGI is the CDR2. V is cut by 2 bases and J by 4 bases, and the space between the germline ends is 9 bases.

The chain is encoded by TRBV6-5 joined to TRBJ1-5; D gene: possibly TRBD1, on 5 matching bases. The sequence came from a middle-aged man in good health and CMV-seronegative. The sample consisted of PBMCs. The base sequence is TGTGCCAGCAGTTACGGGGCAGGGAATCAGCCCCAGCATTTT. It specifies CASSYGAGNQPQHF.